This T cell receptor (beta chain) was observed in a study of regulatory T cells in long-lasting Graves disease. General study points: TCR diversity was lower in persistent than newly diagnosed Graves' disease. TRBV28, TRBJ1-2 and TRBJ2-5 were segments that persistent disease favored.

Stated time point: newly diagnosed GD, antithyroid drugs for less than 3 months. With RNA extracted from PBMCs as input, the TCR library was made. Sequencing libraries for TCR beta were prepared with iRepertoire HTBI primers and Arm-PCR of CDR3 regions. TCRdb redid the calling of the multiplex PCR reads with MiXCR, one entry per CDR3 protein. The data contain about 460,000 distinct CDR3 sequences, approximately 14% of them seen just once; the ten biggest clones take up around a sixth. The ends were cut back, 8 bases at V and 7 bases at J, with 23 bases in the middle. Germline loops: CDR1 ENHRY, CDR2 SYGVKD. The CDR3 covers 15 residues. This clonotype was seen at least ten times. What it recognizes is unknown. The data also belong to a second study, concerning T cells in Graves' hyperthyroidism and ophthalmopathy. That source adds: Hyperthyroidism had been newly diagnosed in patients aged 18 to 65, and its duration was under 2 months. Most thyroid clonotypes that were expanded above 0.001 also turned up in blood.

The receptor comes from a woman in her forties or fifties with Graves disease. The sample consisted of peripheral blood mononuclear cells (PBMCs), taken at new diagnosis, from a patient treated with antithyroid drugs. The chain has TRBV10-3 and TRBJ1-1; no firm D call. The CDR3 is CAIGTPGRPDGEAFF. CDR3 nucleotides: TGTGCCATCGGAACACCCGGGAGACCTGACGGTGAAGCTTTCTTT.